A selection of T cell receptor beta chains follows, all from one sample in a study of blood T cell repertoires in COVID-19. Sequenced by immunoSEQ multiplex PCR; TCRdb stores in-frame clones only, minus some. The sample shows approximately 250,000 clones, around 89% of them seen only once. Material: PBMCs or T cells enriched from blood (not recorded which). The receptors come from a woman aged 40 to 50 with acute COVID-19. Both conserved end residues are trimmed from each CDR3.

TRBV14	TRBJ1-1	ASSQQGALSTEAF
TRBV9	TRBJ1-6	ASSASAQVWNSPLH
TRBV4-3	TRBJ1-2	ASSQDYLPGGYT
TRBV7-2	TRBJ2-7	ASSLQVGTGGMYEQY
TRBV3-1/TRBV3-2	TRBJ2-5	ASSQTGNTQY
TRBV9	TRBJ2-1	ASSVDSLAGVLNEQF
TRBV5-6	TRBJ1-1	ASSTTGEAF
TRBV2	TRBJ2-1	ASRSTGLNEQF
TRBV29-1	TRBJ1-2	SVGPDARGYGYT
TRBV10-3	TRBJ2-1	AILPGQEYNEQF
TRBV28	TRBJ1-1	ASSPLIPNTEAF
TRBV5-5	TRBJ2-3	ASLTQGAADTQY
TRBV6-5	TRBJ2-3	ASSYRGGASDTQY
TRBV5-4	TRBJ1-2	ASSLPGQGHGYT
TRBV7-2	TRBJ2-4	ASSLTGGRKDKNIQY
TRBV30	TRBJ2-2	AWSGLAGVTGELF
TRBV24-1	TRBJ2-5	ATSDFWTEDRQETQY
TRBV15	TRBJ1-2	ATSGPEGVGGYT
TRBV27	TRBJ1-1	ASSPLTGGRAF
TRBV4-3	TRBJ2-1	ASSQVTNSYNEQF
TRBV10-3	TRBJ2-1	AISDRGNEQF
TRBV27	TRBJ2-7	ASSLTVAYEQY
TRBV5-1	TRBJ1-1	ASSLGGLVTEAF
TRBV30	TRBJ2-1	AWSVWRLGDNEQF
TRBV7-2	TRBJ2-2	ASSLLARGRNGELF
TRBV20-1	TRBJ1-5	SASLADSNQPQH
TRBV9	TRBJ1-6	ASSALDSNNSPLH
TRBV2	TRBJ1-5	ASSEVRVYQPQH
TRBV6-5	TRBJ1-2	ASRKDGTVHT
TRBV5-1	TRBJ1-1	ASSLAVRGNTEAF
TRBV5-6	TRBJ2-5	ASSPVGEETQY
TRBV3-1/TRBV3-2	TRBJ2-1	ASSQDAVYNEQF
TRBV18	TRBJ2-5	ASSPSGLQETQY
TRBV27	TRBJ2-3	ASSLSPTKRTDTQY
TRBV7-2	TRBJ2-3	ASSLEGRGASTDTQY
TRBV11-2	TRBJ2-5	ASSLSGGQETQY
TRBV11-2	TRBJ1-1	ASSLAQGATEAF
TRBV7-6	TRBJ2-2	ASSPGGIGELF
TRBV29-1	TRBJ2-3	SFGGSTDTQY
TRBV24-1	TRBJ2-3	ATSALGGDTQY
TRBV24-1	TRBJ2-5	ATASGRALGLGETQY
TRBV3-1/TRBV3-2	TRBJ1-4	ASSLWGGNEKLF
TRBV27	TRBJ2-1	ASSFLSLGGAEVRDEQF
TRBV25-1	TRBJ2-7	ASRDQVYEQY
TRBV7-2	TRBJ1-6	ASSLGLGSPLH
TRBV21-1	TRBJ1-6	ASIQDREALDSPLH
TRBV27	TRBJ1-5	ASSLSVSGDQPQH
TRBV4-3	TRBJ2-3	ASSQDGERSSGDTQY